The rows below give T cell receptor beta chains drawn from one sample of a study of cytomegalovirus exposure and HLA in healthy donors. Produced via immunoSEQ multiplex PCR; TCRdb's table is partial and in-frame only. Seen in this sample are about 200,000 clones; the ten most common clones hold about 1.1%. The sample comprised PBMCs. Receptor source: a girl aged 2 to 10 in good health and CMV-seropositive. Each CDR3 is given with its conserved first and last residue.

>TRBJ2-6|TRBV28
CASSLSIVGAGANVLTF
>TRBJ2-3|TRBV27
CASRDYTDTQYF
>TRBJ2-7|TRBV6-1
CASSEAQGFSTYEQYF
>TRBJ1-2|TRBV5-1
CASSPGQGANYGYTF
>TRBJ2-3|TRBV13
CASRRLADPTDTQYF
>TRBJ2-3|TRBV7-9
CASSPATSTDTQYF
>TRBJ2-1|TRBV6-5
CASSSTGGTYNEQFF
>TRBJ2-2|TRBV5-4
CASSRGTGELFF
>TRBJ2-7|TRBV28
CASSSPIAGGHYEQYF
>TRBJ1-1|TRBV11-3
CASSRRGSGEAFF
>TRBJ2-6|TRBV10-3
CAISAQTGAPVSGANVLTF
>TRBJ1-1|TRBV7-8
CASSLTGVLDGFMNTEAFF
>TRBJ2-1|TRBV7-2
CASSMERGGTQFF
>TRBJ2-7|TRBV4-1
CASSSTGQPYEQYF
>TRBJ2-7|TRBV5-4
CASSFPGLLLGEQYF
>TRBJ1-2|TRBV6-5
CASRMRFDTPYGYTF
>TRBJ2-7|TRBV11-2
CASSLGDRTKYF
>TRBJ2-2|TRBV29-1
CSVLDGVDTGELFF
>TRBJ1-2|TRBV4-1
CASSPVRTGVNYGYTF
>TRBJ2-3|TRBV15
CATSGSTSGIDTQYF
>TRBJ1-1|TRBV6-5
CASSYWTGMNTEAFF
>TRBJ2-1|TRBV5-4
CASSRVGDYNEQFF
>TRBJ2-1|TRBV12-5
CASASTGFRNEQFF
>TRBJ2-1|TRBV6-5
CASSYHAKQFF
>TRBJ2-5|TRBV5-1
CASSLFLAGGGETQYF
>TRBJ1-1|TRBV5-1
CASSSGQGILTEAFF
>TRBJ2-7|TRBV11-2
CASSLGQSRPYEQYF
>TRBJ1-1|TRBV19
CASSNWLGPLEAFF
>TRBJ2-1|TRBV19
CASSHNYNEQFF
>TRBJ2-7|TRBV5-6
CASSPRLGPLYEQYF
>TRBJ2-3|TRBV9
CASSDTGSAADTQYF
>TRBJ2-7|TRBV10-3
CAISRQGGGLEPGEQYF
>TRBJ2-1|TRBV27
CASSFRGGVCDNEQFF
>TRBJ2-3|TRBV11-2
CASSLGPSGLVTDTQYF
>TRBJ2-7|TRBV14
CASSPQVSGMFLEQYF
>TRBJ2-1|TRBV27
CASSPIAGGPVNEQFF
>TRBJ2-2|TRBV19
CASRPGTGSIYTGELFF
>TRBJ2-1|TRBV5-4
CASSLGRANEQFF
>TRBJ2-3|TRBV6-5
CASSYSDRGSTDTQYF
>TRBJ2-2|TRBV11-3
CASSGTLAGVNTGELFF
>TRBJ1-1|TRBV2
CASSKNTEAFF
>TRBJ1-2|TRBV28
CASSLSPRDRSGGYTF
>TRBJ1-5|TRBV18
CASSQDRRGGNQPQHF
>TRBJ1-3|TRBV2
CASSKQGFEGSRSGNTIYF
>TRBJ2-7|TRBV28
CASRKTGIPYEQYF
>TRBJ2-5|TRBV5-5
CASSLAGMGETQYF
>TRBJ2-3|TRBV7-2
CASSPGLPRPDTQYF
>TRBJ2-1|TRBV15
CATSRGNPRDEQFF
>TRBJ1-1|TRBV5-5
CASSLDYTGNTEAFF
>TRBJ2-5|TRBV6-1
CASSGSGSRGETQYF
>TRBJ2-5|TRBV14
CASSQTSGAETQYF
>TRBJ2-5|TRBV7-2
CASSRGLAGGAPETQYF
>TRBJ1-3|TRBV5-1
CASSLGRGNGNTIYF
>TRBJ1-1|TRBV10-3
CAISESEGAGTEAFF
>TRBJ2-7|TRBV30
CAWTRDIGSYEQYF
>TRBJ2-1|TRBV11-2
CASAIRDFYNEQFF